One sample yielded the 20 T cell receptor beta chains listed below, sequenced in a study of blood T cell repertoires in COVID-19. Repertoires were generated with immunoSEQ multiplex PCR, while TCRdb's copy carries only in-frame clones and drops some. The sample carries under 95,000 clones, 70% to 90% recorded once. The sample consisted of peripheral blood. The receptors come from a man aged 55-75 years with acute or convalescent COVID-19.

The chain joins TRBV19 to TRBJ1-6, with 7 bases fitting TRBD1. The CDR3 sequence is 14 residues long. CDR1 and CDR2 from the germline V gene are LNHDA and SQIVND (reference sequence). The V and J ends lost 4 bases and 7 bases, in that order; junction bases with no gene match: 4. The CDR3 region has the DNA TGTGCCAGTAGTACCGGGACAGAAAATTCACCCCTCCACTTT. Protein product: CASSTGTENSPLHF.

This chain uses TRBV27 with TRBJ1-1; D is ambiguous. Germline V gene data show CDR1 as MNHEY and CDR2 as SMNVEV (reference sequence). V lost 4 bases and J lost 9, with 18 bases in between. The CDR3 runs to 14 residues. CDR3 protein: CASSSNTRGIQAFF. In nucleotides, the CDR3 is TGTGCCAGCAGTTCCAACACACGTGGTATCCAAGCTTTCTTT.

The V gene is TRBV19, the J gene TRBJ1-5; TRBD1 is a possible D gene (6 bases). Trimming removed 9 bases from V and 5 bases from J, with 23 bases in between. CDR1 and CDR2 (germline): LNHDA, SQIVND (reference sequence). CDR3 length: 16 residues. The CDR3 region is CASKREVGRQDQPQHF. Here the CDR3 DNA reads TGTGCCAGCAAAAGGGAAGTGGGTCGACAGGATCAGCCCCAGCATTTT.

V usage is TRBV12-5 and J usage is TRBJ1-2; maybe TRBD1 (5 bases). CDR1 and CDR2 (germline): LGHNT, FRNRAP. The CDR3 covers 16 residues. Trimming removed 4 bases from V and 5 bases from J, with 20 bases in between. As DNA, the CDR3 is TGTGCTAGTGGTTCACTGACAGATCCTACTTCTTATGGCTACACCTTC. As protein: CASGSLTDPTSYGYTF.

The chain combines TRBV30 with TRBJ2-2; 8 positions match TRBD1. V was clipped by 1 base and J by 5 bases; unmatched bases: 12. The CDR3 is 17 residues long. Germline values: CDR1 GTSNPN, CDR2 SVGIG (reference sequence). CDR3 DNA sequence: TGTGCCTGGAGTGCCCCTAGGACAGGGTATTCGACCGGGGAGCTGTTTTTT. Encoded protein: CAWSAPRTGYSTGELFF.

The V call is TRBV27, the J call TRBJ2-1; TRBD1 might be the D (5 bases). Per the germline V gene, CDR1 is MNHEY and CDR2 is SMNVEV (reference sequence). This CDR3 region has 14 residues. The germline V and J ends were trimmed by 4 bases and 5 bases, with 12 bases remaining between them. CDR3 residues: CASSSYQGNNEQFF. CDR3 sequence (DNA): TGTGCCAGCAGTTCCTATCAGGGTAACAATGAGCAGTTCTTC.

This clone was recorded a few times. The chain uses TRBV7-9 and TRBJ1-1, with 8 bases fitting TRBD1. J was trimmed by 10 bases and V by 5 bases; bases with no gene match: 3. From germline, CDR1 is SEHNR and CDR2 FQNEAQ (reference sequence). This CDR3 spans 11 amino acids. CDR3 amino acids: CASSATGAAFF. The CDR3 bases are TGTGCCAGCAGCGCGACAGGGGCAGCTTTCTTT.

The CDR3 DNA reads as TGTGCCAGCAGCCCCCTTACTAGCGGAGACACCGGGGAGCTGTTTTTT. Amino acid sequence: CASSPLTSGDTGELFF. The chain is built from TRBV14 and TRBJ2-2; 8 bases are shared with TRBD2. The CDR3 covers 16 residues. J was trimmed by 3 bases and V by 4 bases; bases with no gene match: 7. The germline V gene encodes CDR1 SGHDN and CDR2 FVKESK.

The chain has TRBV4-2 and TRBJ1-3, with 10 bases lining up with TRBD1. The CDR3 has 17 amino acids. The trim removed 0 bases at V and 4 bases at J, leaving 6 bases unmatched. Looked up from germline, CDR1 is LGHNA and CDR2 is YNFKEQ. The CDR3 reads CASSQERGTGAGNTIYF. The CDR3 nucleotides are TGTGCCAGCAGCCAAGAGAGGGGGACAGGGGCCGGAAACACCATATATTTT.

Points on this clone: Germline is not matched at one junction end, which may reflect a read error. The chain recombines TRBV5-5 with TRBJ2-5, with 8 bases fitting TRBD2. This CDR3 is 13 amino acids long. In germline, CDR1 is SGHKS, CDR2 YYEKEE (reference sequence). In DNA form, the CDR3 reads TGTGCCAGCAGCTTGAGTGGTAGCGGGGTAGTGGACTTC. Its protein product is CASSLSGSGVVDF.

The rearrangement links TRBV13 to TRBJ2-4; 8 nucleotides match TRBD1. Trimming at V came to 1 base and at J to 3 bases, leaving 8 bases not matched to a gene. This CDR3 is 17 amino acids long. Germline CDR1 reads PRHDT; CDR2 reads FYEKMQ (reference sequence). The CDR3 DNA reads as TGTGCCAGCAGCTTAGCAGGGGGCACCCTTGACAAAAACATTCAGTACTTC. The encoded protein is CASSLAGGTLDKNIQYF.

This chain joins TRBV19 and TRBJ1-1, with a tentative D call TRBD1 (6 bases). Trimming took 6 bases from V and 1 from J, leaving 15 bases between them. This CDR3 spans 15 amino acids. Germline V gene sequence: CDR1 LNHDA, CDR2 SQIVND (reference sequence). CDR3 nucleotide sequence: TGTGCCAGTAGCGAACCAGGACAGAGGAACACTGAAGCTTTCTTT. Its translation: CASSEPGQRNTEAFF.

The chain employs TRBV27 and TRBJ1-2, with TRBD1 matching over 7 bases. V gave up 6 bases and J gave up 3 bases; unmatched junction bases: 7. The germline V gene encodes CDR1 MNHEY and CDR2 SMNVEV (reference sequence). The CDR3 is made up of 14 amino acids. CDR3 bases: TGTGCCAGCAGACCTTCAGGGGGAGACTATGGCTACACCTTC. It specifies CASRPSGGDYGYTF.

The V and J genes are TRBV9 and TRBJ1-6; D not certain. Germline loops: CDR1 SGDLS, CDR2 YYNGEE. The CDR3 is 13 residues long. Trimming took 2 bases from V and 8 from J, leaving 8 bases between them. As DNA, the CDR3 is TGTGCCAGCAGCGTTAAGGAGGATTCACCCCTCCACTTT. Translated, it gives CASSVKEDSPLHF.

The V and J genes are TRBV19 and TRBJ2-5; D remains ambiguous. V lost 1 base, J lost 1 base, and 4 bases lay in between. CDR1 and CDR2 (germline): LNHDA, SQIVND (reference sequence). This CDR3 spans 13 amino acids. CDR3 sequence reads: CASSIVAQETQYF. In nucleotides, the CDR3 is TGTGCCAGTAGTATAGTAGCCCAAGAGACCCAGTACTTC.

The chain links TRBV18 to TRBJ1-1, with D unclear. Trimming removed 6 bases from V and 1 base from J, with 12 bases in between. The CDR3 runs 14 residues. Germline CDR1 is KGHSH and CDR2 is LQKENI. The CDR3: CASSQQSRNTEAFF. As DNA, the CDR3 is TGTGCCAGCTCCCAACAGAGTCGGAACACTGAAGCTTTCTTT.

This clone was observed once. The chain employs TRBV5-6 and TRBJ1-5, with 8 bases aligning to TRBD1. After removal of 4 bases from V and 11 bases from J, the junction contained 5 bases not matched to a gene. CDR3 length: 12 residues. Per germline, CDR1 SGHDT and CDR2 YYEEEE. The chain's CDR3 is CASSTNRGSQHF. The CDR3 DNA follows: TGTGCCAGCAGCACCAACAGGGGGTCCCAGCATTTT.

The chain joins TRBV7-8 to TRBJ2-5, with TRBD2 identical over 8 bases. This CDR3 is 15 amino acids long. J was trimmed by 5 bases and V by 1 base; bases with no gene match: 6. Germline loops: CDR1 SGHVS, CDR2 FQNEAQ. The CDR3 DNA reads as TGTGCCAGCAGCTTAGTGGGGGGACTAGTGGAGACCCAGTACTTC. It encodes CASSLVGGLVETQYF. The whole variable domain, remainder taken from reference TRBV7-8 and TRBJ2-5, is GAGVSQSPRYKVAKRGQDVALRCDPISGHVSLFWYQQALGQGPEFLTYFQNEAQLDKSGLPSDRFFAERPEGSVSTLKIQRTQQEDSAVYLCASSLVGGLVETQYFGPGTRLLVL.

The J gene is TRBJ1-2, the V gene TRBV18; the D is unclear. Trimming pared 2 bases from V and 1 base from J, leaving 8 bases between. CDR3 size: 14 residues. Germline V gene sequence: CDR1 KGHSH, CDR2 LQKENI. In DNA, the CDR3 is TGTGCCAGCTCACCAATTCAGAATAACTATGGCTACACCTTC. This codes for CASSPIQNNYGYTF.

The chain uses TRBV6-5 and TRBJ2-2, with 7 bases aligning to TRBD2. The CDR3 is made up of 14 amino acids. The V segment lost 7 bases and the J segment 6 bases; nucleotides outside the gene matches: 8. Germline CDR1 reads MNHEY; CDR2 reads SVGAGI. CDR3 sequence (DNA): TGTGCCAGCACCGAGCTTCTAGCGGCCGGGGAGCTGTTTTTT. This sequence encodes CASTELLAAGELFF.